This paragraph reports one T cell receptor (beta chain). TCR cDNA, made by 5'RACE template switching, carried an added universal primer site and UMIs. TCRdb itself ran the 5' RACE reads through MiXCR, one entry per CDR3 protein. The table lists around 360,000 distinct CDR3 sequences, about 9.9% of them singletons. The ends lost 4 bases at V and 7 bases at J; junction bases unmatched: 11. The CDR3 sequence is 16 residues long. The sample originates from a study of T cells after yellow fever vaccination. The chain uses TRBV12-3 or TRBV12-4 and TRBJ2-1; 9 nucleotides agree with TRBD1. This sequence was found in a man between 18 and 29 years old who received the YFV17D yellow fever vaccine. Material: PBMCs, obtained on the day of the first yellow fever vaccination. The DNA of the CDR3 is TGTGCCAGCAGTTCCCCCGGGACAGGGAGTGGGAATGAGCAGTTCTTC. Amino acid sequence: CASSSPGTGSGNEQFF.